A selection of T cell receptor beta chains follows, all from one sample in a study of shared clonotypes between healthy human individuals. The table came from immunoSEQ multiplex PCR; TCRdb's copy has only in-frame clones and leaves some out. The table shows roughly 2 million clones, with about 95% occurring only once. Input material: naive CD8+ T cells sorted from blood. Receptors were obtained from a man between 18 and 35 years old in good health. Both conserved end residues are part of each CDR3. The D gene is left open where the match is weak. Part of the rows lack a size; the others show once, few, many or a class for expanded clones.

J: TRBJ1-1
V: TRBV5-1
size: -
D: -
DNA: TGCGCCAGCAGCTTGGGAGTGGGCGGATGGGACACTGAAGCTTTCTTT
CDR3: CASSLGVGGWDTEAFF

J: TRBJ2-3
V: TRBV7-2
size: -
D: -
DNA: TGTGCCAGCAGCCTATGGGACCTAAGCACAGATACGCAGTATTTT
CDR3: CASSLWDLSTDTQYF

J: TRBJ2-7
V: TRBV27
size: -
D: -
DNA: TGTGCCAGCAGTTGGAAAGGACTCTACGAGCAGTACTTC
CDR3: CASSWKGLYEQYF

J: TRBJ1-1
V: TRBV6-6
size: -
D: -
DNA: TGTGCCAGCAGTACCCCCGGAAGGCGCCCGAACACTGAAGCTTTCTTT
CDR3: CASSTPGRRPNTEAFF

J: TRBJ2-7
V: TRBV27
size: -
D: TRBD2
DNA: TGTGCCAGCAGTTTAGCCATCCCCACTAGCGCCCACTACGAGCAGTACTTC
CDR3: CASSLAIPTSAHYEQYF

J: TRBJ2-7
V: TRBV10-2
size: -
D: TRBD2
DNA: TGCGCCAGCATCACCGGGACTAGCGGGAGGTTCGGCGAGCAGTACTTC
CDR3: CASITGTSGRFGEQYF

J: TRBJ2-5
V: TRBV5-4
size: -
D: -
DNA: TGTGCCAGCAGCCCGACTAGTGAAGAGACCCAGTACTTC
CDR3: CASSPTSEETQYF

J: TRBJ1-1
V: TRBV19
size: -
D: -
DNA: TGTGCCAGTAGCCTTGGGGGGCTAAACACTGAAGCTTTCTTT
CDR3: CASSLGGLNTEAFF

J: TRBJ2-5
V: TRBV7-9
size: -
D: TRBD2
DNA: TGTGCCAGCAGCTTACTAGCGGGGGCACAAGAGACCCAGTACTTC
CDR3: CASSLLAGAQETQYF

J: TRBJ2-1
V: TRBV29-1
size: -
D: TRBD2
DNA: TGCAGCGCGGAAGGACTAGCGGGAGTGGGTTACAATGAGCAGTTCTTC
CDR3: CSAEGLAGVGYNEQFF

J: TRBJ1-4
V: TRBV4-1
size: -
D: TRBD1
DNA: TGCGCCAGCAGCCAACCGGGACAGGGGTTGGACCATGAAAAACTGTTTTTT
CDR3: CASSQPGQGLDHEKLFF

J: TRBJ2-2
V: TRBV6-6
size: -
D: -
DNA: TGTGCCAGCAGTTACTTGAGGAGCAGCACCGGGGAGCTGTTTTTT
CDR3: CASSYLRSSTGELFF

J: TRBJ2-1
V: TRBV5-6
size: once
D: -
DNA: TGTGCCAGCAGCTTGGTCCAGGGTGTGGGGTATGAGCAGTTCTTC
CDR3: CASSLVQGVGYEQFF

J: TRBJ2-7
V: TRBV2
size: -
D: -
DNA: TGTGCCAGCCGACGTCGGACAAACTACGAGCAGTACTTC
CDR3: CASRRRTNYEQYF

J: TRBJ2-7
V: TRBV7-9
size: few
D: -
DNA: TGTGCCAGCAGCTTAGTGGCCTACGAGCAGTACTTC
CDR3: CASSLVAYEQYF